This T cell receptor (beta chain) comes out of a study of T cells in Graves' hyperthyroidism and ophthalmopathy. Trimming left V 0 bases short and J 5 bases short, with 13 bases between. This CDR3 is built from 16 residues. CDR1 is MGHRA and CDR2 is YSYEKL in the germline V gene. This clonotype was found many times. Researchers amplified the TCR beta CDR3 regions from RNA transcripts. A first-round RT-PCR of the TCR CDR3 used the HTBI primer set. Each CDR3 protein is one row after TCRdb ran MiXCR on the multiplex PCR reads. The table lists tens of thousands of distinct CDR3 sequences, approximately 50% of them singletons.

The rearrangement joins TRBV4-1 to TRBJ1-4; D remains unclear. Sequencing was done on a sample of blood. The TCR was taken from a woman aged 55 to 70 with Graves' ophthalmopathy. The CDR3 DNA is TGCGCCAGCAGCCAAGAAGCCACAAGGAGCAATGAAAAACTGTTTTTT. Translated, it gives CASSQEATRSNEKLFF.